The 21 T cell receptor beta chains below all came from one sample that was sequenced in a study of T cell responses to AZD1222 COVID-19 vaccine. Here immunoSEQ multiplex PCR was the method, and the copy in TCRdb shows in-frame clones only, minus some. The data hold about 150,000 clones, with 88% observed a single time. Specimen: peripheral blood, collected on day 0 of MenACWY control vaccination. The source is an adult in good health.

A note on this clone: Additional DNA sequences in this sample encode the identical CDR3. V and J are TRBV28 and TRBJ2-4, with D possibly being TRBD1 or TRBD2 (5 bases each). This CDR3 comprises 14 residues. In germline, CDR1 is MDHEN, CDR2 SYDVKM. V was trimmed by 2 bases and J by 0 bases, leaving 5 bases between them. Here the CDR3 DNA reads TGTGCCAGCAGTTTAGGGGGAGCCAAAAACATTCAGTACTTC. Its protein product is CASSLGGAKNIQYF.

DNA for the CDR3: TGTGCCAGCAGCTTAGGGTTAAGCACAGATACGCAGTATTTT. As protein: CASSLGLSTDTQYF. The chain links TRBV7-2 to TRBJ2-3; no clear D gene. This CDR3 spans 14 amino acids. From germline, CDR1 is SGHTA and CDR2 FQGNSA. Trimming stripped 1 base from V and 0 bases from J, with 5 bases between.

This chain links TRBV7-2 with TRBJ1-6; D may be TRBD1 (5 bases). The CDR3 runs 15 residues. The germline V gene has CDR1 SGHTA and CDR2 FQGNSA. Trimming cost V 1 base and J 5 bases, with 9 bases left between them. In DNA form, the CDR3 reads TGTGCCAGCAGCTTAGTCCGGGGCAATAATTCACCCCTCCACTTT. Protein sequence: CASSLVRGNNSPLHF.

The CDR3 bases are TGTGCCAGCAGCCCACAGGGGGACGGAACTGAAGCTTTCTTT. Its protein is CASSPQGDGTEAFF. The rearrangement links TRBV7-9 to TRBJ1-1; TRBD1 aligns across 8 bases. The CDR3 is 14 residues long. The germline CDR1 and CDR2 sequences are SEHNR and FQNEAQ (reference sequence). Trimming at V came to 5 bases and at J to 5 bases, leaving 7 bases not matched to a gene.

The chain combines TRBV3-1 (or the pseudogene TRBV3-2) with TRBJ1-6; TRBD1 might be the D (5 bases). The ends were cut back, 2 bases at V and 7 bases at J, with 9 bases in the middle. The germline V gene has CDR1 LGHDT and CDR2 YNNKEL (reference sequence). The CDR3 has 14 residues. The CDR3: CASSQWGLNSPLHF. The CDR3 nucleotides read TGTGCCAGCAGCCAATGGGGCTTAAATTCACCCCTCCACTTT.

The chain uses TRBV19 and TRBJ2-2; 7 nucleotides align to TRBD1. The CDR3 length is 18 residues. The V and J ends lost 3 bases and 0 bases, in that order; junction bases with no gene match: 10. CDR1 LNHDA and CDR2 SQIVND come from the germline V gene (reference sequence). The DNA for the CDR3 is TGTGCCAGTAGTATTGTTTTCGGCAGGGGGTCGAACACCGGGGAGCTGTTTTTT. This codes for CASSIVFGRGSNTGELFF.

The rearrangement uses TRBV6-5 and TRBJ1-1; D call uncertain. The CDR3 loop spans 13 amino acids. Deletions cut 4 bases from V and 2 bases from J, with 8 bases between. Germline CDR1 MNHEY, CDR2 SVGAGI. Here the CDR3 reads CASSLSVNTEAFF. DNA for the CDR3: TGTGCCAGCAGTTTAAGTGTTAACACTGAAGCTTTCTTT.

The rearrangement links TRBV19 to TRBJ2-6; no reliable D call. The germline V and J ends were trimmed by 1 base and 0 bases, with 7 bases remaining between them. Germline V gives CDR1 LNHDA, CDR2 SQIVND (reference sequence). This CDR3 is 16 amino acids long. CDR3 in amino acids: CASSIAYSSGANVLTF. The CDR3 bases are TGTGCCAGTAGTATAGCTTACAGCTCTGGGGCCAACGTCCTGACTTTC.

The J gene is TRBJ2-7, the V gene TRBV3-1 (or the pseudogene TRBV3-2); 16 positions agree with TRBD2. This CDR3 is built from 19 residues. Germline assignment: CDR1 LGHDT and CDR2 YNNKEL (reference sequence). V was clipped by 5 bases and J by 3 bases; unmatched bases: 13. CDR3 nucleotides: TGTGCCAGCAGCGTACAATCCGGGACTAGCGGGAGGGCCTTCTACGAGCAGTACTTC. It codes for CASSVQSGTSGRAFYEQYF.

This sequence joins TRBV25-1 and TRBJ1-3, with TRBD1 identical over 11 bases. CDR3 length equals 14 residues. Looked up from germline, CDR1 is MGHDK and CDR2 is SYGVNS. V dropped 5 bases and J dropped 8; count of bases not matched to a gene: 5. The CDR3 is CASSIRDRGDTIYF. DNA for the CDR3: TGTGCCAGCAGTATCCGGGACAGGGGGGACACCATATATTTT.

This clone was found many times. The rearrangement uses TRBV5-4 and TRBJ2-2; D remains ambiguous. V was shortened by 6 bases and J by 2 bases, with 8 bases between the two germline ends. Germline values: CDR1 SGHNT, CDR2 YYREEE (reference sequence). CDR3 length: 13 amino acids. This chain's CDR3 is CASTQVNTGELFF. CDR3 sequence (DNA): TGTGCCAGCACCCAGGTTAACACCGGGGAGCTGTTTTTT.

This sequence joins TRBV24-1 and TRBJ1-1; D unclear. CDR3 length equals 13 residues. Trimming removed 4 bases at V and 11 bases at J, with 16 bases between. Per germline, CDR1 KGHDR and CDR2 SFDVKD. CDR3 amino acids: CATSETRRLGAFF. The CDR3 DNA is TGTGCCACCAGTGAAACCCGTCGGCTAGGGGCTTTCTTT.

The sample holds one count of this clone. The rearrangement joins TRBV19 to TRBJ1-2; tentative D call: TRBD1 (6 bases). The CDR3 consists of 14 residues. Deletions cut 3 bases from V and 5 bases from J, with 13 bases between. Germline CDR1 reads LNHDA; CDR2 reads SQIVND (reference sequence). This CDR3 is CASSIPGARYGYTF. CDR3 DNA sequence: TGTGCCAGTAGTATCCCAGGGGCGAGGTATGGCTACACCTTC.

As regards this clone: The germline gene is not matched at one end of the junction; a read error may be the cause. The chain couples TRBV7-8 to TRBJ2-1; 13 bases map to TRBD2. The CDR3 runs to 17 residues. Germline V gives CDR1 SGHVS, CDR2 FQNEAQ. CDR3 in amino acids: CASSTKTSGRIDKEQFF. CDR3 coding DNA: TGTGCCAGCAGCACAAAGACTAGCGGGAGGATCGACAAGGAGCAGTTCTTC.

The CDR3 DNA reads as TGTATGGGATCAACTAATGAAAAACTGTTTTTT. Its translation: CMGSTNEKLFF. The rearrangement links TRBV30 to TRBJ1-4; D remains unclear. The germline V gene encodes CDR1 GTSNPN and CDR2 SVGIG (reference sequence). The CDR3 consists of 11 residues.

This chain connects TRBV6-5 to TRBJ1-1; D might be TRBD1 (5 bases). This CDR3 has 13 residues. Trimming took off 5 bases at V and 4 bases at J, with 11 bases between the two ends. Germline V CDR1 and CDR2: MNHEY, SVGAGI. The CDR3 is CASSTRDGTEAFF. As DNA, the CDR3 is TGTGCCAGCAGTACCCGGGACGGCACTGAAGCTTTCTTT.

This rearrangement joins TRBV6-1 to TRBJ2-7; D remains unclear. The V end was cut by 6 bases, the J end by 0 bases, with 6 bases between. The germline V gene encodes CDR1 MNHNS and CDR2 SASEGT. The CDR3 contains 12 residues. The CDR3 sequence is CASRETSYEQYF. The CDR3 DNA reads TGTGCCAGCAGGGAAACCTCCTACGAGCAGTACTTC.

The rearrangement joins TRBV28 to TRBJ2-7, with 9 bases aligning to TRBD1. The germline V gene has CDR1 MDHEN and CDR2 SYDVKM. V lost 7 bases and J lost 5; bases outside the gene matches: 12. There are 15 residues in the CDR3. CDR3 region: CASTAYRGTGNEQYF. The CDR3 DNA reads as TGTGCCAGCACCGCATACAGAGGGACAGGGAACGAGCAGTACTTC.

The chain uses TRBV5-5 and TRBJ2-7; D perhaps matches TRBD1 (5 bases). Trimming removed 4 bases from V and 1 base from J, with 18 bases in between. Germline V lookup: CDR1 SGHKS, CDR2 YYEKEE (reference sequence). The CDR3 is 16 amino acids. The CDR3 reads CASSRQSAGMSYEQYF. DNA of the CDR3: TGTGCCAGCAGCCGACAGTCGGCAGGGATGTCCTACGAGCAGTACTTC.

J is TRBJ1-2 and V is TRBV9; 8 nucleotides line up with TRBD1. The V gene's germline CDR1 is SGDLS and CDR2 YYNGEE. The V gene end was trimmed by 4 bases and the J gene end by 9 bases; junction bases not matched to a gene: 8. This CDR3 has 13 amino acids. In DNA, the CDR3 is TGTGCCAGCAGCCCCCGGACAGGGACGAGCTACACCTTC. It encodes CASSPRTGTSYTF.

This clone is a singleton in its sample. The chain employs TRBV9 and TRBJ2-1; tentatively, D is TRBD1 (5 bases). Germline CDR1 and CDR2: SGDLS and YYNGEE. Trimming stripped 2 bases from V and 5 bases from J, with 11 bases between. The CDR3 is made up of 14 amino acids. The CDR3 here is CASSVMPDNNEQFF. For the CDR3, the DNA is TGTGCCAGCAGCGTCATGCCGGACAACAATGAGCAGTTCTTC. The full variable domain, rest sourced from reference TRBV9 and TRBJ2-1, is DSGVTQTPKHLITATGQRVTLRCSPRSGDLSVYWYQQSLDQGLQFLIQYYNGEERAKGNILERFSAQQFPDLHSELNLSSLELGDSALYFCASSVMPDNNEQFFGPGTRLTVL.